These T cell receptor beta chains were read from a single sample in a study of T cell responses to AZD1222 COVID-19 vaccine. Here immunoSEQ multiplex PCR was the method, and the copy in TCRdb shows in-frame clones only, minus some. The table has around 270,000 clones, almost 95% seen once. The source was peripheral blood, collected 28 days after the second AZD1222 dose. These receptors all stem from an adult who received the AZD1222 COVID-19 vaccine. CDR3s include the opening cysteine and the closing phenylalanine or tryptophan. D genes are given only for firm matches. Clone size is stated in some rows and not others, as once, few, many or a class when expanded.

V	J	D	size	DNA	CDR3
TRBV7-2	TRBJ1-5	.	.	TGTGCCAGCAGCTTAGCTTCGACGCAGCCCCAGCATTTT	CASSLASTQPQHF
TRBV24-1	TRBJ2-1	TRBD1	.	TGTGCCACCAGCGGACAGGGGAAGAGTGAGCAGTTCTTC	CATSGQGKSEQFF
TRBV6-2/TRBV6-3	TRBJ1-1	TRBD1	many	TGTGCCAGCAGTTTTCACAACCCGGGGACAGGGGAGGTTAACACTGAAGCTTTCTTT	CASSFHNPGTGEVNTEAFF
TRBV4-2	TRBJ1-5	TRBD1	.	TGTGCCAGCAGCCGAAGCGACGACAGGGATCAGCCCCAGCATTTT	CASSRSDDRDQPQHF
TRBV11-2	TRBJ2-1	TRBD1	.	TGTGCCAGCAGCTTAGACAGGGGGAACAATGAGCAGTTCTTC	CASSLDRGNNEQFF
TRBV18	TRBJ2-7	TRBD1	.	TGTGCCAGCTCAATAGACAGGGTATCCTACGAGCAGTACTTC	CASSIDRVSYEQYF
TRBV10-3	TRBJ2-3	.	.	TGTGCCATCAGGCCCGGGACCACCACAGATACGCAGTATTTT	CAIRPGTTTDTQYF
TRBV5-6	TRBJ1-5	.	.	TGTGCCAGCAGCGCCCGTGGGGGGGGTGGCAATCAGCCCCAGCATTTT	CASSARGGGGNQPQHF
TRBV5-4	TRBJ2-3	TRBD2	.	TGTGCCAGCAACCGCGGGGGAGACCTCACAGATACGCAGTATTTT	CASNRGGDLTDTQYF
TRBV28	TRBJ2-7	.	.	TGTGCCAGCAGCGGGGCGGGGCTTGCCTACGAGCAGTACTTC	CASSGAGLAYEQYF
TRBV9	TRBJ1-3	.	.	TGTGCCAGCAATGGTCGCTCTGGAAACACCATATATTTT	CASNGRSGNTIYF
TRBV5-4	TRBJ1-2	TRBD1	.	TGTGCCAGCAGCTGGACAGGGAGTTCCTATGGCTACACCTTC	CASSWTGSSYGYTF
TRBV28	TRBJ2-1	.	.	TGTGCCAGCACCCTTGGGTACAATGAGCAGTTCTTC	CASTLGYNEQFF
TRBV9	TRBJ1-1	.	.	TGTGCCAGCAGCGTAGGCGGAGACACTGAAGCTTTCTTT	CASSVGGDTEAFF
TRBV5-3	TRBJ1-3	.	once	TGTGCCAGAAGCAGGGGTTCCCCTGGAAACACCATATATTTT	CARSRGSPGNTIYF
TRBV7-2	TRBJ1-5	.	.	TGTGCCAGCAGCGCACCCCCAGATCAGCCCCAGCATTTT	CASSAPPDQPQHF
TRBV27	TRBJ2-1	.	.	TGTGCCAGCAGTCTCCTCACGGGACGGGCTGAGCAGTTCTTC	CASSLLTGRAEQFF
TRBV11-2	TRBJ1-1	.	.	TGTGCCAGCAGCTTAGTTTTGGGGGTTAAGAGGACTGAAGCTTTCTTT	CASSLVLGVKRTEAFF
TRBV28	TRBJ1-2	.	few	TGTGCCAGCAGTCGGAGCACGAACTATGGCTACACCTTC	CASSRSTNYGYTF
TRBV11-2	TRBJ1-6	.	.	TGTGCCAGCAGAAAGGCCGAGAGACATTCACCCCTCCACTTT	CASRKAERHSPLHF
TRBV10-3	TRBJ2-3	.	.	TGTGCCATCAAGACTCCCCAAGATACGCAGTATTTT	CAIKTPQDTQYF
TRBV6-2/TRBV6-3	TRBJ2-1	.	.	TGTGCCAGCAGTGGAGGGACCACCTACAATGAGCAGTTCTTC	CASSGGTTYNEQFF
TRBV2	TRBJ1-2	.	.	TGTGCCAGCAGTGAAGCTCCCCCAGTTACCTATGGCTACACCTTC	CASSEAPPVTYGYTF
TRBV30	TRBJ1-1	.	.	TGTGCCTGGAGCCGCCCGGGAGGGATGAACACTGAAGCTTTCTTT	CAWSRPGGMNTEAFF
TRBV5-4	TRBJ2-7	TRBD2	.	TGTGCCAGTAAATTAGCGGGGGGCCCCGCGGAGCAGTACTTC	CASKLAGGPAEQYF
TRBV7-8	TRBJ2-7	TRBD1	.	TGTGCCAGCAGCATACAGGGGGACGAGCAGTACTTC	CASSIQGDEQYF
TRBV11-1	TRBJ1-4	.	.	TGTGCCAGCAGCAAGACAGGTTGGAATGAAAAACTGTTTTTT	CASSKTGWNEKLFF
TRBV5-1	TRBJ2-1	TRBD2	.	TGCGCCAGCAGCTTGGCTAGCGGGAGGGCCATCGTAAATGAGCAGTTCTTC	CASSLASGRAIVNEQFF
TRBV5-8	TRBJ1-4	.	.	TGTGCCAGCAGCTTGGAAAGAACTAATGAAAAACTGTTTTTT	CASSLERTNEKLFF
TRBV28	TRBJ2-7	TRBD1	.	TGTGCCAGCAATAGGGATCCGGGACAGGGTGTTACCTACGAGCAGTACTTC	CASNRDPGQGVTYEQYF
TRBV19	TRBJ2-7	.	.	TGTGCCAGTAGTATTGGAGGAGGCGAGCAGTACTTC	CASSIGGGEQYF
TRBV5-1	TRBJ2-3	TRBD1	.	TGCGCCAGCAGCTTGGGACAGGGCAGCTCAGATACGCAGTATTTT	CASSLGQGSSDTQYF
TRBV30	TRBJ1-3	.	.	TGTGCCTGGAGTAACGGGGGCTCTGGAAACACCATATATTTT	CAWSNGGSGNTIYF
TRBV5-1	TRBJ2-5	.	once	TGCGCCAGCAGCTTGGCGGGTGGTGGGGAGACCCAGTACTTC	CASSLAGGGETQYF
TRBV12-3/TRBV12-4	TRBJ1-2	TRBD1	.	TGTGCCAGCAGCTCGACAGGGCTTGGACACACCTTC	CASSSTGLGHTF
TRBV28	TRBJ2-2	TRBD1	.	TGTGCCAGCAGTTTACTTGGTCAGGGGGCGGTCGGGGAGCTGTTTTTT	CASSLLGQGAVGELFF
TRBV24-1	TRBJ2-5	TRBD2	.	TGTGCCACGGGACTAGCGGGAGGAGAGACCCAGTACTTC	CATGLAGGETQYF